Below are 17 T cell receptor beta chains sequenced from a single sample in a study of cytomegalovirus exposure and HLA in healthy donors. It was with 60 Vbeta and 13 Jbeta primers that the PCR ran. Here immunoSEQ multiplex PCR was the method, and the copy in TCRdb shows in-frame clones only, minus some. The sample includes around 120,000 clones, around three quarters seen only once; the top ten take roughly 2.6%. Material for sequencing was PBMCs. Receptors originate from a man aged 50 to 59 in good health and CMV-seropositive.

The CDR3 spells CASRFWTGYGYTF. The CDR3 DNA follows: TGTGCCAGCCGATTCTGGACAGGTTACGGCTACACCTTC. The chain uses TRBV5-4 and TRBJ1-2; 7 bases are a match to TRBD1. Losses at the gene ends were 7 bases for V and 8 bases for J; bases not matched to a gene: 11. There are 13 residues in the CDR3. The germline V gene encodes CDR1 SGHNT and CDR2 YYREEE (reference sequence).

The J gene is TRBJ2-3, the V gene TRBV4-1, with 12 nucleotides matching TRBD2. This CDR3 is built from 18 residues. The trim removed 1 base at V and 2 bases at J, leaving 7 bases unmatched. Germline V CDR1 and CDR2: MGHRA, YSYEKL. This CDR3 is CASSQVGLAGLDTDTQYF. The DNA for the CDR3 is TGCGCCAGCAGCCAAGTTGGACTAGCGGGACTCGACACAGATACGCAGTATTTT.

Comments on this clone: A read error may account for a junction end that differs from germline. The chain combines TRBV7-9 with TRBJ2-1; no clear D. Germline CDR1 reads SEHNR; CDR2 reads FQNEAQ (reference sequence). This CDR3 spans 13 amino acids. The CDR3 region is CSSSPDTYNEQFF. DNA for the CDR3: TGTTCCAGCAGCCCTGACACTTACAATGAGCAGTTCTTC.

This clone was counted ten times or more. The CDR3, as DNA: TGCGCCAGCAGCCAAGGACTCCGGGACAGGGGTCCTTATGGCTACACCTTC. Protein sequence: CASSQGLRDRGPYGYTF. The V and J genes are TRBV4-1 and TRBJ1-2; 10 bases are a match to TRBD1. This CDR3 spans 17 amino acids. V lost 1 base and J lost 5; bases outside the gene matches: 10. Germline V gives CDR1 MGHRA, CDR2 YSYEKL.

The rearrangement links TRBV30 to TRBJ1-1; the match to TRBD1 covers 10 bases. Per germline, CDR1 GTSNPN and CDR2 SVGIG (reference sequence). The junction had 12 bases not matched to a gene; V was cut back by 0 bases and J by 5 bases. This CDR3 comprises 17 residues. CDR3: CAWSVPWGQGIWTEAFF. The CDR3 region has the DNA TGTGCCTGGAGTGTACCCTGGGGACAGGGGATTTGGACTGAAGCTTTCTTT.

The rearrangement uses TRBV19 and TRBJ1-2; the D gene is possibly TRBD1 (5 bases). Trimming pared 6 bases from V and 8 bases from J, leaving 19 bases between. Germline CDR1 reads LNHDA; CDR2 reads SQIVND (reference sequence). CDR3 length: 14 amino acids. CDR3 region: CASSSRGGDSGYTF. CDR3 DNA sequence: TGTGCCAGTAGCTCCCGGGGAGGGGATAGCGGCTACACCTTC.

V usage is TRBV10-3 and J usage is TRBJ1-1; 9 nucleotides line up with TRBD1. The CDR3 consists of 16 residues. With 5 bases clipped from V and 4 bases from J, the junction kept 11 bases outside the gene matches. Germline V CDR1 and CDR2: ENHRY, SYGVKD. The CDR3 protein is CAISMTPGQGSTEAFF. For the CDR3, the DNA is TGTGCCATCAGTATGACACCGGGACAGGGAAGCACTGAAGCTTTCTTT.

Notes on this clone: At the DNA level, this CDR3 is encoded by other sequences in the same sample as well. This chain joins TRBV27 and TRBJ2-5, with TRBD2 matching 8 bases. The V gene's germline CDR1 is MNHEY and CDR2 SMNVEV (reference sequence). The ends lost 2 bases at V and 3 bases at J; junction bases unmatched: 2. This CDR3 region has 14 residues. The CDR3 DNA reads TGTGCCAGCAGTTTAGCCGGGGGGGAAGAGACCCAGTACTTC. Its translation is CASSLAGGEETQYF.

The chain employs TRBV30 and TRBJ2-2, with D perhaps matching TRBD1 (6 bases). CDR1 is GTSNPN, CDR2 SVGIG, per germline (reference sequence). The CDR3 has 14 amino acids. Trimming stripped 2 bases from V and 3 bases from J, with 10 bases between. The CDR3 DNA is TGTGCCTGGAGTAAGGGGGTTTACACCGGGGAGCTGTTTTTT. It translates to CAWSKGVYTGELFF.

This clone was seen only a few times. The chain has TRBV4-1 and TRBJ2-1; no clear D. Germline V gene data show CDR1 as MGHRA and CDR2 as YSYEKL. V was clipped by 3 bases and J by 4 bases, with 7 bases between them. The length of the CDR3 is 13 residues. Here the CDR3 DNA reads TGCGCCAGCAGCCAGGGCCCTTACAATGAGCAGTTCTTC. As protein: CASSQGPYNEQFF.

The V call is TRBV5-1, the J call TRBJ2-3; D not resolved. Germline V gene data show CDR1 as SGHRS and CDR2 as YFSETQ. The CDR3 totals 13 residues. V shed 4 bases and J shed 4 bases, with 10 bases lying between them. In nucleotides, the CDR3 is TGCGCCAGCAGCACCAGCACAGCAGATACGCAGTATTTT. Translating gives CASSTSTADTQYF.

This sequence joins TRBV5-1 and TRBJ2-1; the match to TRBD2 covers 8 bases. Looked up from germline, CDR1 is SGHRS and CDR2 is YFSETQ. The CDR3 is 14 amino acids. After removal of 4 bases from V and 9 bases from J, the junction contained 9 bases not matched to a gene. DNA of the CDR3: TGCGCCAGCAGCGGGGGACTAGTAGGGGGTGAGCAGTTCTTC. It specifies CASSGGLVGGEQFF.

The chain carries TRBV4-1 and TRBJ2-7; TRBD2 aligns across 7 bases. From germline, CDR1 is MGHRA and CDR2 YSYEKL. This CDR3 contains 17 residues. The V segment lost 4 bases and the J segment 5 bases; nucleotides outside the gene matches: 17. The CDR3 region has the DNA TGCGCCAGCAGCCGAAATTTTGACGTAAGGACTAGGAACGAGCAGTACTTC. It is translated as CASSRNFDVRTRNEQYF.

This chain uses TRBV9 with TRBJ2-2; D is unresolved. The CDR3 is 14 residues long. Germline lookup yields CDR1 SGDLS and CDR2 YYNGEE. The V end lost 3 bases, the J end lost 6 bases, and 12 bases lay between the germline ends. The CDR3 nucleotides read TGTGCCAGCAGCGCTCCGGTGCATCCCGGGGAGCTGTTTTTT. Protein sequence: CASSAPVHPGELFF.

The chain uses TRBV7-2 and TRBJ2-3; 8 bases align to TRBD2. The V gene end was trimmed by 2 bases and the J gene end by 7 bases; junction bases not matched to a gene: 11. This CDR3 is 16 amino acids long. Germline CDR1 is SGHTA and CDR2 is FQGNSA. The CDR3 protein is CASSLKTREGRNTQYF. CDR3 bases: TGTGCCAGCAGCTTAAAAACTCGGGAGGGCCGGAATACGCAGTATTTT. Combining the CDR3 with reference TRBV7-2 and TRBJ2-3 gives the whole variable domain GAGVSQSPSNKVTEKGKDVELRCDPISGHTALYWYRQSLGQGLEFLIYFQGNSAPDKSGLPSDRFSAERTGGSVSTLTIQRTQQEDSAVYLCASSLKTREGRNTQYFGPGTRLTVL.

The DNA for the CDR3 is TGTGCCAGCAGCCCGCCGGGGTTGCTAGCGGTCCGGGAGACCCAGTACTTC. It yields the protein CASSPPGLLAVRETQYF. The chain carries TRBV7-6 and TRBJ2-5; the match to TRBD2 covers 7 bases. Germline V gene data show CDR1 as SGHVS and CDR2 as FNYEAQ. With 5 bases clipped from V and 5 bases from J, the junction kept 17 bases outside the gene matches. The CDR3 spans 17 residues.

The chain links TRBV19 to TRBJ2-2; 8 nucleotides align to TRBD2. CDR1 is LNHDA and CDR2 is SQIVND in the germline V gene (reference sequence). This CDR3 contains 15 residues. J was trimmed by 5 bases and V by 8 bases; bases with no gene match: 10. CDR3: CASSYRGGGTGELFF. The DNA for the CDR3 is TGTGCCAGTTCCTATCGGGGGGGTGGGACCGGGGAGCTGTTTTTT.